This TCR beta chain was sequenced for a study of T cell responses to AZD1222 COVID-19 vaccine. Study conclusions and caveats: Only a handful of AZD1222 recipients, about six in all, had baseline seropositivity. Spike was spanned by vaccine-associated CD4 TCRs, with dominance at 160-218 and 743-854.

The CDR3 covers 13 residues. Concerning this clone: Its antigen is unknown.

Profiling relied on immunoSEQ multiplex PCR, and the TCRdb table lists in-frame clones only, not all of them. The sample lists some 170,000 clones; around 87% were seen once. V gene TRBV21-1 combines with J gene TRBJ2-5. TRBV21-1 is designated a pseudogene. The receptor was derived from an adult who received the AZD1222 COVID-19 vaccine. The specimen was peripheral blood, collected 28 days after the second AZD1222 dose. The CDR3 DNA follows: TGTGCCAGCGGGACGGAACTCCAAGAGACCCAGTACTTC. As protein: CASGTELQETQYF.